The 20 T cell receptor beta chains in this list originate from one sample, sequenced in a study of CD4 and CD8 cells across lung adenocarcinoma regions. TCRdb ran MiXCR on the PCR reads and lists one entry per CDR3 protein. The table lists tens of thousands of distinct CDR3 sequences, roughly half of them singletons. The sequencing sample was made of CD8+ T cells from the center of a lung tumor. These receptor sequences come from a male donor with lung adenocarcinoma. The CD4 and CD8 labels of this study may be unreliable.

This clonotype turned up a few times. The chain uses TRBV12-3 or TRBV12-4 and TRBJ2-5, with D perhaps matching TRBD2 (5 bases). The CDR3 has 14 residues. V was shortened by 4 bases and J by 1 base, with 10 bases between the two germline ends. Here the CDR3 DNA reads TGTGCCAGCAGTTCGGGGTCGAGCCAAGAGACCCAGTACTTC. This translates into CASSSGSSQETQYF.

Only a few counts were recorded for this clonotype. V and J are TRBV20-1 and TRBJ2-1; tentative D call: TRBD2 (6 bases). The CDR3 has 14 residues. V was trimmed by 1 base and J by 6 bases, leaving 13 bases between them. Germline CDR1 and CDR2: DFQATT and SNEGSKA (reference sequence). The CDR3 protein is CSARVAGWGNEQFF. In nucleotides, the CDR3 is TGCAGTGCTAGAGTCGCGGGATGGGGCAATGAGCAGTTCTTC.

This clonotype was found a few times. Germline and junction disagree at one end, which may indicate a read error. CDR3 in DNA: TGCGCCAGCAGCTTGTCGGGACCCTACGAGCAGCACTTT. It encodes CASSLSGPYEQHF. This chain connects TRBV5-1 to TRBJ2-7, with D perhaps matching TRBD1 or TRBD2 (5 bases each). This CDR3 has 13 amino acids. The germline V gene encodes CDR1 SGHRS and CDR2 YFSETQ.

The chain recombines TRBV7-2 with TRBJ2-1; either TRBD1 or TRBD2 may supply D (6 bases each). V was shortened by 4 bases and J by 4 bases, with 17 bases between the two germline ends. CDR3 length: 16 amino acids. The V gene's germline CDR1 is SGHTA and CDR2 FQGNSA. As DNA, the CDR3 is TGTGCCAGCAGCTCACGGGGGCTCCGCCGGTACAATGAGCAGTTCTTC. It encodes CASSSRGLRRYNEQFF.

J is TRBJ2-7 and V is TRBV6-1; TRBD2 matches at 16 bases. CDR3 size: 18 residues. Germline values: CDR1 MNHNS, CDR2 SASEGT. Unmatched junction bases numbered 8, after V lost 4 bases and J lost 2 bases. The DNA of the CDR3 is TGTGCCAGCAGTGCCCCGGGACTAGCGGGGGGGAATCCCTACGAGCAGTACTTC. Protein product: CASSAPGLAGGNPYEQYF.

The V call is TRBV6-5, the J call TRBJ2-5; D is uncertain. With the DNA end fitting TRBJ2-7 better, the J assignment may be wrong. There are 12 residues in the CDR3. Per the germline V gene, CDR1 is MNHEY and CDR2 is SVGAGI. CDR3 DNA sequence: TGTGCCAGCAGTTCGTTCATCGACGAGCAGTACTTC. Translating it yields CASSSFIDEQYF.

The chain is built from TRBV6-1 and TRBJ2-4; TRBD1 is a possible D gene (5 bases). The germline CDR1 and CDR2 sequences are MNHNS and SASEGT. V was shortened by 11 bases and J by 0 bases, with 14 bases between the two germline ends. This CDR3 has 14 amino acids. CDR3 DNA: TGTGCCGGCAAGGGGCTGCGAGCCAAAAACATTCAGTACTTC. Protein product: CAGKGLRAKNIQYF.

This clonotype was counted many times. The chain combines TRBV6-4 with TRBJ2-2; tentative D call: TRBD1 (6 bases). CDR1 and CDR2 (germline): MRHNA, SNTAGT. Trimming cost V 3 bases and J 8 bases, with 13 bases left between them. The CDR3 totals 14 residues. CDR3 amino acids: CASSDLGAAGELFF. The CDR3 DNA follows: TGTGCCAGCAGTGATCTGGGGGCCGCAGGGGAGCTGTTTTTT.

At least ten counts were recorded for this clonotype. The chain has TRBV6-1 and TRBJ1-5, with 9 nucleotides matching TRBD1. Germline V lookup: CDR1 MNHNS, CDR2 SASEGT. CDR3 length equals 15 residues. V lost 4 bases, J lost 1 base, and 2 bases stayed unmatched. The CDR3 region is CASSVTGGSNQPQHF. The CDR3 region has the DNA TGTGCCAGCAGTGTGACAGGGGGAAGCAATCAGCCCCAGCATTTT.

This clonotype was observed many times. The rearrangement joins TRBV12-3 or TRBV12-4 to TRBJ2-4; the match to TRBD2 covers 13 bases. This CDR3 is 18 amino acids long. The trim removed 3 bases at V and 0 bases at J, leaving 5 bases unmatched. The DNA for the CDR3 is TGTGCCAGCAGTTTGGGGACTAGCGGGATTTTAGCCAAAAACATTCAGTACTTC. It encodes CASSLGTSGILAKNIQYF.

The CDR3 reads CASSQDVEQFF. CDR3 sequence (DNA): TGTGCCAGCAGCCAGGACGTAGAGCAGTTCTTC. The chain links TRBV7-2 to TRBJ2-1; D is uncertain. Germline V gene data show CDR1 as SGHTA and CDR2 as FQGNSA. The CDR3 is made up of 11 amino acids. Trimming shortened V by 5 bases and J by 10 bases, and 9 bases separated the two germline ends.

Remarks on this clonotype: Germline is not matched at one junction end, which may reflect a read error. The chain carries TRBV6-5 and TRBJ2-3, with D possibly matching TRBD2 (6 bases). Germline V CDR1 and CDR2: MNHEY, SVGAGI. This CDR3 spans 15 amino acids. For the CDR3, the DNA is TGTGCCAGGAGTTACGGGGGAGGCGTCCAAGATACGCAGTATTTT. Residues: CARSYGGGVQDTQYF.

The V call is TRBV11-2, the J call TRBJ2-1; 8 bases are shared with TRBD2. The CDR3 contains 13 residues. Germline loops: CDR1 SGHAT, CDR2 FQNNGV. V was pared by 8 bases and J by 7 bases, with 7 bases of the junction left unmatched. CDR3: CASRTGLANEQFF. CDR3 DNA sequence: TGTGCCAGCCGAACAGGACTAGCAAATGAGCAGTTCTTC.

This chain joins TRBV9 and TRBJ2-3; D call uncertain. There are 13 residues in the CDR3. Germline lookup yields CDR1 SGDLS and CDR2 YYNGEE. V was pared by 4 bases and J by 4 bases, with 10 bases between. CDR3 nucleotide sequence: TGTGCCAGCAGCATCCGCCCTTCAGATACGCAGTATTTT. Amino acid sequence: CASSIRPSDTQYF.

The genes are TRBV4-1 and TRBJ2-5; D gene ambiguous. The DNA end is a closer match to TRBJ2-7, so the J assignment may be wrong. Germline CDR1 and CDR2: MGHRA and YSYEKL. The CDR3 length is 15 residues. For the CDR3, the DNA is TGCGCCAGCAGCCAAGAACGGTCCCTAACCTACGAGCAGTACTTC. This translates into CASSQERSLTYEQYF.

CDR3 nucleotide sequence: TGTGCCAGCAGCCAGGGCTTCACTGAGCAGTTCTTC. Translating gives CASSQGFTEQFF. J is TRBJ2-1 and V is TRBV3-1, with D uncertain. Trimming took off 3 bases at V and 9 bases at J, with 9 bases between the two ends. The germline gives CDR1 LGHDT, CDR2 YNNKEL (reference sequence). CDR3 length: 12 residues.

This clonotype was detected ten times or more. V usage is TRBV6-5 and J usage is TRBJ2-1, with 7 bases fitting TRBD1. Trimming cost V 8 bases and J 9 bases; bases outside gene matches: 7. This CDR3 is built from 12 residues. Germline CDR1 is MNHEY and CDR2 is SVGAGI. CDR3 residues: CASGDRKGEQFF. The CDR3 DNA reads TGTGCCAGCGGGGACAGAAAAGGTGAGCAGTTCTTC.

This chain uses TRBV7-2 with TRBJ2-3, with D hard to call. V lost 7 bases to trimming and J lost 2 bases, with 10 bases between them. The CDR3 consists of 13 residues. Germline CDR1 reads SGHTA; CDR2 reads FQGNSA. For the CDR3, the DNA is TGTGCCAGCAACCCCTATCTCACAGATACGCAGTATTTT. The encoded protein is CASNPYLTDTQYF.

The table lists this clonotype with a count of one. Germline and junction disagree at one end, which may indicate a read error. In DNA, the CDR3 is TGTGCCAGCAGCTTTAGAACACAGAATACCCAGTATTTT. Its translation is CASSFRTQNTQYF. The chain has TRBV12-3 or TRBV12-4 and TRBJ2-3; D is uncertain. The length of the CDR3 is 13 residues.

This clonotype was counted between two and nine times. The V gene is TRBV9, the J gene TRBJ2-7, with a tentative D call TRBD1 (5 bases). This CDR3 is 13 amino acids long. Germline V gene data show CDR1 as SGDLS and CDR2 as YYNGEE. V shed 2 bases and J shed 7 bases, with 13 bases lying between them. The CDR3 DNA sequence: TGTGCCAGCAGCGTCGCCGACAGCTTAGAGCAGTACTTC. Translated, it gives CASSVADSLEQYF.